Below are 9 T cell receptor beta chains sequenced from a single sample in a study of radiotherapy plus CTLA-4 blockade in lung cancer listed by TCRdb under 2018. Libraries were prepared through the immunoSEQ multiplex PCR assay. TCRdb mirrors the immuneACCESS table, restricted to in-frame sequences. Some clones are absent from its copies; in checked studies, under half trace to an unresolved V gene, and the reason for the others is unknown. Here the sample has tens of thousands of clones; 80% to 85% occur a single time. Of the sample, 0.82% is held by the ten largest clones. The sample consisted of peripheral blood, taken from a patient treated with radiotherapy plus ipilimumab. These receptors were obtained from a human donor with non-small cell lung cancer who had stable disease on radiotherapy plus ipilimumab.

The gene calls are TRBV29-1 and TRBJ1-1; 10 nucleotides agree with TRBD1. Germline CDR1 is SQVTM and CDR2 is ANQGSEA. V was pared by 1 base and J by 5 bases, with 1 base of the junction left unmatched. The CDR3 is 13 amino acids. CDR3 DNA sequence: TGCAGCGTTGAAGGACAGGGGGCGACTGAAGCTTTCTTT. It specifies CSVEGQGATEAFF.

This chain links TRBV5-6 with TRBJ1-2, with 8 bases lining up with TRBD1. The trim removed 4 bases at V and 4 bases at J, leaving 9 bases unmatched. Germline CDR1 is SGHDT and CDR2 is YYEEEE. There are 15 residues in the CDR3. The CDR3 loop reads CASSPRTGSLYGYTF. The CDR3 DNA reads TGTGCCAGCAGCCCGCGGACAGGGTCCCTCTATGGCTACACCTTC.

This clone was detected once. The chain links TRBV6-1 to TRBJ2-7; D is perhaps TRBD2 (6 bases). The V end lost 6 bases, the J end lost 5 bases, and 11 bases lay between the germline ends. This CDR3 contains 12 residues. The germline gives CDR1 MNHNS, CDR2 SASEGT. The CDR3 bases are TGTGCCAGCAGGGACACTAGCAACGAGCAGTACTTC. Translating gives CASRDTSNEQYF.

CDR3 sequence reads: CASSSNQGNNSPLHF. The CDR3 coding sequence is TGCGCCAGCAGCTCAAACCAGGGTAATAATTCACCCCTCCACTTT. The chain links TRBV5-1 to TRBJ1-6, with D tentatively TRBD1 (5 bases). Germline lookup yields CDR1 SGHRS and CDR2 YFSETQ. The CDR3 runs to 15 residues. Trimming took off 3 bases at V and 5 bases at J, with 12 bases between the two ends.

The V call is TRBV19, the J call TRBJ1-2; D might be TRBD1 (5 bases). The V gene lost 5 bases and the J gene lost 6 bases, with 28 bases spanning the gap. Looked up from germline, CDR1 is LNHDA and CDR2 is SQIVND (reference sequence). The CDR3 is made up of 18 amino acids. In DNA, the CDR3 is TGTGCCAGTAGTGATATGGGCGTCGGGGGGTACTATGGAGATGGCTACACCTTC. Translated: CASSDMGVGGYYGDGYTF.

The chain combines TRBV21-1 with TRBJ1-5. TRBV21-1 counts as a pseudogene. The CDR3 is 13 amino acids. The CDR3 sequence is CASSKACCQPQHF. CDR3 sequence (DNA): TGTGCCAGCAGCAAAGCATGTTGTCAGCCCCAGCATTTT.

This CDR3 is CASSLDQETQYF. The CDR3 DNA reads as TGTGCCAGTAGCTTGGACCAAGAGACCCAGTACTTC. The chain employs TRBV19 and TRBJ2-5; D remains ambiguous. Trimming cost V 6 bases and J 0 bases, with 5 bases left between them. The CDR3 is 12 amino acids. In germline, CDR1 is LNHDA, CDR2 SQIVND (reference sequence).

The chain recombines TRBV27 with TRBJ1-2; TRBD1 aligns across 8 bases. This CDR3 has 18 residues. Germline V gives CDR1 MNHEY, CDR2 SMNVEV (reference sequence). The junction had 13 bases not matched to a gene; V was cut back by 4 bases and J by 0 bases. The CDR3 protein is CASSSDRDRLNSNYGYTF. CDR3 nucleotide sequence: TGTGCCAGCAGTTCAGATCGGGACAGGCTAAATTCTAACTATGGCTACACCTTC.

The rearrangement uses TRBV11-2 and TRBJ1-5; 7 bases fit TRBD1. V shed 5 bases and J 6 bases; nucleotides not matched to a gene: 13. Per the germline V gene, CDR1 is SGHAT and CDR2 is FQNNGV. CDR3 length equals 16 residues. The CDR3 region has the DNA TGTGCCAGCAGCCCGCGAGGGGGCAGGTCGGGTCAGCCCCAGCATTTT. Translated, it gives CASSPRGGRSGQPQHF.